This T cell receptor (beta chain) came from a study of blood T cells in healthy people across ages. Study-wide findings and caveats: The recorded TCR beta diversity per million T cells decreased in a roughly linear manner with age.

This clonotype was observed a few times. Its antigen remains unknown. The germline gives CDR1 SGHRS, CDR2 YFSETQ. This CDR3 is 17 amino acids long. The J segment lost 7 bases and the V segment lost 1 base, leaving 11 bases of the junction unmatched. Primers used in a second PCR of roughly 6 to 12 cycles were a sample-barcoded 5' primer and a J-beta primer mix. Every sample gave at least 2.5 million paired-end reads containing CDR3. TCRdb independently ran MiXCR on the 5' RACE reads; one entry per CDR3 protein. The sample includes 600,000 or so distinct CDR3 sequences, about 28% of them seen just once. Peripheral blood, roughly 9.3 milliliters per donor, was collected.

The sample was blood. This clonotype was obtained from an elderly woman in good health. The chain uses TRBV5-1 and TRBJ2-2; the match to TRBD1 covers 9 bases. The CDR3 protein is CASSLTTGTGPGGELFF. Written as DNA, the CDR3 is TGCGCCAGCAGCTTGACTACCGGGACAGGGCCGGGCGGGGAGCTGTTTTTT.